Shown below are 8 T cell receptor beta chains from a single sample sequenced in a study of CXCR3-negative and CXCR3-positive naive CD8 T cells. Study conclusions and caveats: Hydrophobicity of TRB CDR3s was greater in CXCR3-positive naive cells than in CXCR3-negative naive cells.

Libraries of TRB cDNA were made by 5' RACE and carried UMIs. Each CDR3 protein gets one entry in TCRdb, which reprocessed the 5' RACE reads and gives no DNA. This listing includes 120,000 to 150,000 distinct CDR3 sequences. Their antigens remain unidentified. Sequenced input: naive CXCR3+ CD8+ T cells from blood. Stated subset: CD45RO-CCR7+CD27+CD95- naive CD8+ T cells expressing CXCR3 (TNR3+). The receptor set was obtained from a human donor in good health. Some clones in this sample may be carry-over from other donors' samples.

This rearrangement joins TRBV15 to TRBJ2-1; without DNA, the TCRdb call of TRBD1 cannot be checked. Germline V gives CDR1 LNHNV, CDR2 YYDKDF (reference sequence). The length of the CDR3 is 17 residues. The CDR3 here is CATSRDYDAGQGNEQFF.

The CDR3 protein is CASSPGQEGFPDTQYF. The chain employs TRBV7-3 and TRBJ2-3; TCRdb names TRBD1, which stays unverified in the absence of DNA. The CDR3 has 16 residues. Per germline, CDR1 SGHTA and CDR2 FQGTGA.

The rearrangement joins TRBV11-3 to TRBJ2-1; TCRdb's D call of TRBD1 is untestable without DNA. Germline-derived CDR1 and CDR2 are SGHNT and YENEEA. CDR3 length: 17 amino acids. The CDR3 here is CASSAGMSRVTTNEQFF.

This chain links TRBV23-1 with TRBJ2-7; the TCRdb call, TRBD1, lacks DNA for checking. TRBV23-1 is sorted into the ORF group, with uncertain function. The CDR3 consists of 15 residues. CDR3 amino acids: CASSQNRVDSYEQYF.

The chain links TRBV29-1 to TRBJ2-3; TCRdb designates TRBD1, a call that cannot be tested without DNA. This CDR3 is built from 13 residues. Germline CDR1 reads SQVTM; CDR2 reads ANQGSEA. The CDR3 here is CSVPDSPRDTQYF.

This chain connects TRBV28 to TRBJ2-3; the D call from TCRdb, TRBD2, cannot be confirmed without DNA. This CDR3 contains 15 residues. Germline CDR1 reads MDHEN; CDR2 reads SYDVKM. CDR3 loop: CASGRSGGESDTQYF.

CDR3 loop: CASSQGFYEQYF. The chain is built from TRBV14 and TRBJ2-7. Germline assignment: CDR1 SGHDN and CDR2 FVKESK. The CDR3 has 12 residues.

The chain combines TRBV7-3 with TRBJ2-7. Germline V CDR1 and CDR2: SGHTA, FQGTGA. The CDR3 runs 13 residues. The CDR3 loop is CASSLMTGEEQYF.